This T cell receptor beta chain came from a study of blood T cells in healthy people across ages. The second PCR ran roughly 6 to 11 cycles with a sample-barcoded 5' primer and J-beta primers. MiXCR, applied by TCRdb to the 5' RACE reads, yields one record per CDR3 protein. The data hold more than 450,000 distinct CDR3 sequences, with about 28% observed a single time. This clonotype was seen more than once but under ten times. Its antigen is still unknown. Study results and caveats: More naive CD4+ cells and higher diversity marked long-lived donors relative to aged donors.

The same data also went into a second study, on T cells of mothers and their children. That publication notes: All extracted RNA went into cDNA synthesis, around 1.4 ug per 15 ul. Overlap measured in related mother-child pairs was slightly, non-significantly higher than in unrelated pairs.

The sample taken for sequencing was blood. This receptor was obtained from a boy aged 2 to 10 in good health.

In DNA, the CDR3 is TGCGCCAGCAGCCAAGATTTAGCGGGAAGCAATGAGCAGTTCTTC. Translating it yields CASSQDLAGSNEQFF. The chain recombines TRBV4-3 with TRBJ2-5, with TRBD2 identical over 8 bases. The J call is in doubt because the DNA end fits TRBJ2-1 better. Germline assignment: CDR1 LGHNA and CDR2 YSLEER. This CDR3 spans 15 amino acids.